The entry that follows covers one T cell receptor (beta chain) sequence. As yet, its antigen is unknown. The sample is drawn from a study of T cell responses to AZD1222 COVID-19 vaccine. Study-level information: Some second doses came at about 4 weeks and others at about 12 weeks; these were pooled. Overall study results and limits: Vaccine-associated CD4 TCRs spanned spike, dominant at 160-218 and 743-854. Most donors were white British and more were female, and clonal diversity was possibly underestimated.

Profiled with immunoSEQ multiplex PCR; TCRdb holds only in-frame clones, not every one. The sample records about 140,000 clones, about nine tenths being singletons. Germline CDR1 MGHRA, CDR2 YSYEKL. V gave up 3 bases and J gave up 5 bases, with 16 bases separating them. The CDR3 has 15 amino acids. The receptor was isolated from an adult in good health. The chain recombines TRBV4-1 with TRBJ1-2; possible D gene TRBD1, 5 bases. Source: peripheral blood, taken on day 0 of AZD1222 vaccination. The CDR3 is CASSHPTTGGYGYTF. The DNA for the CDR3 is TGCGCCAGCAGCCACCCGACAACAGGAGGATATGGCTACACCTTC.